The present TCR beta chain was sequenced within a study of blood T cell repertoires in COVID-19. Study as a whole: Samples of COVID-19 (acute and convalescent) were obtained from the United States, Italy and Spain. The analysed material was cDNA or gDNA that came from T cells, B-cell-depleted T cells, or PBMCs.

Profiling relied on immunoSEQ multiplex PCR, and the TCRdb table lists in-frame clones only, not all of them. This table has about 170,000 clones, about 80% appearing once. The Seattle site enrolled patients during active infection and followed them longitudinally. The receptor comes from a woman aged 40-49 years with COVID-19, enrolled during active disease. The source material was peripheral blood.

The CDR3 here is CASSLDVGLEIYEQYF. The DNA of the CDR3 is TGTGCCAGCAGCTTAGATGTGGGACTAGAGATTTACGAGCAGTACTTC. The V call is TRBV7-9, the J call TRBJ2-7; the match to TRBD2 covers 8 bases. Trimming at V came to 1 base and at J to 4 bases, leaving 9 bases not matched to a gene. CDR1 is SEHNR and CDR2 is FQNEAQ in the germline V gene (reference sequence). The length of the CDR3 is 16 residues. The full variable domain, in which reference TRBV7-9 and TRBJ2-7 provide the parts outside the CDR3, is DTGVSQNPRHKITKRGQNVTFRCDPISEHNRLYWYRQTLGQGPEFLTYFQNEAQLEKSRLLSDRFSAERPKGSFSTLEIQRTEQGDSAMYLCASSLDVGLEIYEQYFGPGTRLTVT.